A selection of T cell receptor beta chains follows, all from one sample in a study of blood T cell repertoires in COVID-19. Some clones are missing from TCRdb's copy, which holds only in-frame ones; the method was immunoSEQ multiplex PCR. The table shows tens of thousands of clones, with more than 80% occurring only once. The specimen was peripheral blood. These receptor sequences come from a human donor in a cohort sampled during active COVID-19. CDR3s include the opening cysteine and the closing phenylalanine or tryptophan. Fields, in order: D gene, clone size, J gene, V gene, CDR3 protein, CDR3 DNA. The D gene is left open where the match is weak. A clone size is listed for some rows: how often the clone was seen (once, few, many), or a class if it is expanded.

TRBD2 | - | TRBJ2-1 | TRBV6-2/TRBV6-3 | CASSYSPGRPHYNEQFF | TGTGCCAGCAGTTACTCACCCGGGAGGCCTCACTACAATGAGCAGTTCTTC
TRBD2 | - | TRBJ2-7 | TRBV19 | CASSLRGGSLGEQYF | TGTGCCAGTAGTCTGCGGGGGGGGTCGTTGGGCGAGCAGTACTTC
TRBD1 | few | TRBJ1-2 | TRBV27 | CASWPGTAPVGYTF | TGTGCCAGCTGGCCCGGGACAGCACCTGTTGGCTACACCTTC
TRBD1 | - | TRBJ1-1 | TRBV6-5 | CASSYRQGFATEAFF | TGTGCCAGCAGTTACCGACAGGGATTCGCCACTGAAGCTTTCTTT
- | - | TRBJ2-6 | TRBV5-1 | CASSLHKNSGANVLTF | TGCGCCAGCAGCTTACACAAAAACTCTGGGGCCAACGTCCTGACTTTC
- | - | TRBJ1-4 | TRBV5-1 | CASSLSAANEKLFF | TGCGCCAGCAGCTTGTCCGCAGCGAATGAAAAACTGTTTTTT
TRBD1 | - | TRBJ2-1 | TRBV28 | CASSTTGASYNEQFF | TGTGCCAGCAGTACTACAGGGGCTTCCTACAATGAGCAGTTCTTC
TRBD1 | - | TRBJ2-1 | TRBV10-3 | CATRDRGSNEQFF | TGTGCCACCCGGGACAGGGGGTCCAATGAGCAGTTCTTC
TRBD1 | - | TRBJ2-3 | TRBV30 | CAWSRGGGGDTQYF | TGTGCCTGGAGTAGAGGGGGCGGAGGAGATACGCAGTATTTT
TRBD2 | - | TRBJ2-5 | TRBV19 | CASSIGLAGAGTQYF | TGTGCCAGTAGTATCGGACTAGCGGGAGCAGGGACCCAGTACTTC
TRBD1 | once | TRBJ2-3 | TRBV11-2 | CASSFTGADTQYF | TGTGCCAGCAGCTTCACAGGGGCGGATACGCAGTATTTT
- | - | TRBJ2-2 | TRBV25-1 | CASSVDFTGELFF | TGTGCCAGCAGTGTAGATTTTACCGGGGAGCTGTTTTTT
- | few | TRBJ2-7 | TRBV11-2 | CASSSLRYRASYEQYF | TGTGCCAGCAGCTCCTTGAGGTACAGGGCCTCCTACGAGCAGTACTTC
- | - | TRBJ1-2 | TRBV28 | CASSSPSGDYGYTF | TGTGCCAGCAGTTCCCCGTCAGGGGACTATGGCTACACCTTC
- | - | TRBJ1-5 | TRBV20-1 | CSASLNSNQPQHF | TGCAGTGCTAGTCTTAATAGCAATCAGCCCCAGCATTTT